This entry describes one T cell receptor (beta chain). This entry belongs to a study of blood T cell repertoires in COVID-19. Study context: PBMCs, B-cell-depleted T cells, or T cells were the source of the cDNA or gDNA that made up the material.

As handled by the study authors: The authors estimated nucleated cell counts from reference gene primer amplification. Only in-frame clones appear in the TCRdb table, and some are missing; sequencing was by immunoSEQ multiplex PCR. D and trimming were read from the DNA, whereas the V and J calls and clone size are those reported in that table. The table shows a few hundred thousand clones, with around 87% occurring only once. Cohorts were based on clinical histories the participants reported. Resolution of symptoms, clearance, or two negative PCRs was present in recovered Cohort 3 donors. This CDR3 is built from 14 residues. Per the germline V gene, CDR1 is LGHNA and CDR2 is YSLEER. After removal of 2 bases from V and 6 bases from J, the junction contained 4 bases not matched to a gene.

Sequencing was done on a sample of PBMCs or T cells enriched from blood (not recorded which). This chain links TRBV4-3 with TRBJ2-3; 8 bases fit TRBD2. This receptor was identified in a man aged 25 to 40 who had recovered from COVID-19. The CDR3 sequence is CASSQWPGGDTQYF. CDR3 coding DNA: TGCGCCAGCAGCCAATGGCCGGGGGGGGATACGCAGTATTTT.